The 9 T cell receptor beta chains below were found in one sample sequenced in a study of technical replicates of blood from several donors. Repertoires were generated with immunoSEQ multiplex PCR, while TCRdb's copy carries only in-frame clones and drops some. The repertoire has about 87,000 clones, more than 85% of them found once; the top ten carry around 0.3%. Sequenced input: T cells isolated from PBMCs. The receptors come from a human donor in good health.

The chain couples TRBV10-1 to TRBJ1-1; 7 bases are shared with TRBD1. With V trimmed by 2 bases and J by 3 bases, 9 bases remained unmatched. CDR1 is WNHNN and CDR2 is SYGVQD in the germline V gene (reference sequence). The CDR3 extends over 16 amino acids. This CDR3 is CASSEDRDRLYTEAFF. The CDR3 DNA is TGCGCCAGCAGTGAGGATCGGGACAGACTTTACACTGAAGCTTTCTTT.

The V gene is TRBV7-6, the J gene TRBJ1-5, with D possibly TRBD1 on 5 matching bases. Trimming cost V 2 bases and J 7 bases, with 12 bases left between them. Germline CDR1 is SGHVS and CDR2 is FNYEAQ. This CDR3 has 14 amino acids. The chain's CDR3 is CASSLRGIGQPQHF. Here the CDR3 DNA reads TGTGCCAGCAGCTTAAGGGGAATAGGACAGCCCCAGCATTTT. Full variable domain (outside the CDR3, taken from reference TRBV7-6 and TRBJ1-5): GAGVSQSPRYKVTKRGQDVALRCDPISGHVSLYWYRQALGQGPEFLTYFNYEAQQDKSGLPNDRFSAERPEGSISTLTIQRTEQRDSAMYRCASSLRGIGQPQHFGDGTRLSIL.

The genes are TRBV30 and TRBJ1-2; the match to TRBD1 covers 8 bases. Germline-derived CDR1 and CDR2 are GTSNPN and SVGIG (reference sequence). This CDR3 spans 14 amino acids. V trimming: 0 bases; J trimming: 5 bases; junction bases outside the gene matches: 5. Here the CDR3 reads CAWSVSGTGYGYTF. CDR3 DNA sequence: TGTGCCTGGAGTGTTTCCGGGACAGGTTATGGCTACACCTTC.

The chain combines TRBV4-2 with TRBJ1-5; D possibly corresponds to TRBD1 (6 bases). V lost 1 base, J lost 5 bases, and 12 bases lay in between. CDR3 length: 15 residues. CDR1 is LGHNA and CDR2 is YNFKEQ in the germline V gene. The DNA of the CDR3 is TGTGCCAGCAGCCAAGGGTGGGGGCGCGATCAGCCCCAGCATTTT. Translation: CASSQGWGRDQPQHF.

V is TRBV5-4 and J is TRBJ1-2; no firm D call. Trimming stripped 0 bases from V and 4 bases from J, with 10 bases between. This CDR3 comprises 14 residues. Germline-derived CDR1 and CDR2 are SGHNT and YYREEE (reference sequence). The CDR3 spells CASSLDRETYGYTF. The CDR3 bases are TGTGCCAGCAGCTTGGACCGGGAGACCTATGGCTACACCTTC.

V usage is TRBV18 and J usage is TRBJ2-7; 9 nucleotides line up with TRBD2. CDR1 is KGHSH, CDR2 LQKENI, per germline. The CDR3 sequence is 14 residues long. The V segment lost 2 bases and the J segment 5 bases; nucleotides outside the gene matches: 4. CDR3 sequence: CASSPAGGSNEQYF. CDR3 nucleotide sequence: TGTGCCAGCTCACCAGCGGGAGGGTCCAACGAGCAGTACTTC. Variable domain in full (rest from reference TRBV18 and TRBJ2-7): NAGVMQNPRHLVRRRGQEARLRCSPMKGHSHVYWYRQLPEEGLKFMVYLQKENIIDESGMPKERFSAEFPKEGPSILRIQQVVRGDSAAYFCASSPAGGSNEQYFGPGTRLTVT.

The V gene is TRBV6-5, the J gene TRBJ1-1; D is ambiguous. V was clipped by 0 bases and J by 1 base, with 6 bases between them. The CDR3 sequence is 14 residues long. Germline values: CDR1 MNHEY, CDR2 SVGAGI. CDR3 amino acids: CASSYSRANTEAFF. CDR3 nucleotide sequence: TGTGCCAGCAGTTACTCGAGGGCGAACACTGAAGCTTTCTTT.

The CDR3 coding sequence is TGTGCCAGCAGTTTAAGTGGGAGTCAAGAGACCCAGTACTTC. This translates into CASSLSGSQETQYF. The chain links TRBV28 to TRBJ2-5, with D possibly TRBD2 on 5 matching bases. The ends were cut back, 2 bases at V and 2 bases at J, with 9 bases in the middle. In germline, CDR1 is MDHEN, CDR2 SYDVKM. CDR3 size: 14 residues. Full variable domain (rest looked up from reference TRBV28 and TRBJ2-5): DVKVTQSSRYLVKRTGEKVFLECVQDMDHENMFWYRQDPGLGLRLIYFSYDVKMKEKGDIPEGYSVSREKKERFSLILESASTNQTSMYLCASSLSGSQETQYFGPGTRLLVL.

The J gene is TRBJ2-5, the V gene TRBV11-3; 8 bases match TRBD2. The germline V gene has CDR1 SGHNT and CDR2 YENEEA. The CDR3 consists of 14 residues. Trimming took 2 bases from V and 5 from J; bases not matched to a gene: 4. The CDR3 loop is CASSLPIAGETQYF. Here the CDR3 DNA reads TGTGCCAGCAGCTTACCTATAGCGGGGGAGACCCAGTACTTC.